The 3 T cell receptor beta chains below come from one sample, sequenced in a study of CD8+CD57+ T cells in acquired aplastic anemia. Genomic DNA constituted the template upon which TCR beta VDJ and CDR3 profiling was performed. TCRdb used MiXCR to reprocess the reads, holding one entry per CDR3 protein. Of about 210,000 distinct CDR3 sequences listed, over 55% were seen once; the top ten hold 25% to 30%. Material for sequencing was sorted CD4+, CD8+, or CD8+CD57+ T cells (not recorded which) from PBMCs. The receptors stem from a human donor in good health.

This clonotype was observed a single time. The rearrangement joins TRBV20-1 to TRBJ2-6, with D perhaps assigned TRBD1 or TRBD2 (5 bases each). Trimming stripped 6 bases from V and 0 bases from J, with 12 bases between. CDR1 DFQATT and CDR2 SNEGSKA come from the germline V gene (reference sequence). There are 15 residues in the CDR3. The CDR3, as DNA: TGCAGTGCCTGGGACGGCTACTCTGGGGCCAACGTCCTGACTTTC. This sequence encodes CSAWDGYSGANVLTF.

This clonotype has only one observation. The chain recombines TRBV2 with TRBJ2-5; D tentatively fits TRBD1 or TRBD2 (5 bases each). The CDR3 runs 13 residues. The germline V gene encodes CDR1 SNHLY and CDR2 FYNNEI. V gave up 3 bases and J gave up 3 bases, with 8 bases separating them. DNA of the CDR3: TGTGCCAGCAGTGACGGGGCGAAAGAGACCCAGTACTTC. This gives the protein CASSDGAKETQYF.

The chain carries TRBV24-1 and TRBJ2-3, with 10 nucleotides matching TRBD2. CDR1 and CDR2 (germline): KGHDR, SFDVKD. Trimming took 7 bases from V and 0 from J; bases not matched to a gene: 3. CDR3 length: 15 amino acids. The CDR3: CATSVAGGSTDTQYF. Written as DNA, the CDR3 is TGTGCCACCAGCGTAGCGGGGGGAAGCACAGATACGCAGTATTTT.